Each of the 23 T cell receptor beta chains below was sequenced from the same sample in a study of early T cells in non-severe SARS-CoV-2 infection. TCRdb re-analysed the 5' RACE reads in MiXCR, keeping a single row per CDR3 protein. Of approximately 77,000 distinct CDR3 sequences listed, roughly 12% are singletons. The sequenced sample was whole blood. The source is an adult who was a healthcare worker with PCR-confirmed SARS-CoV-2 infection or an uninfected control (not recorded which).

Ten or more counts support this clonotype. This chain links TRBV27 with TRBJ2-1, with TRBD2 identical over 12 bases. Losses at the gene ends were 7 bases for V and 8 bases for J; bases not matched to a gene: 6. CDR3 length: 14 residues. CDR1 and CDR2 from the germline V gene are MNHEY and SMNVEV (reference sequence). CDR3 sequence: CASTTSGRIDEQFF. The CDR3, as DNA: TGTGCCAGCACTACTAGCGGGAGGATCGATGAGCAGTTCTTC.

A note on this clonotype: One base away lies a much larger clone, so this may be a sequencing read error. This rearrangement joins TRBV7-8 to TRBJ2-1; 8 bases align to TRBD2. The CDR3 is made up of 15 amino acids. Germline CDR1 is SGHVS and CDR2 is FQNEAQ. The CDR3 loop reads CASSISGSDYNGQFF. The CDR3 coding sequence is TGTGCCAGCAGCATAAGCGGGAGTGACTACAATGGGCAGTTCTTC. The whole variable domain, remainder taken from reference TRBV7-8 and TRBJ2-1, is GAGVSQSPRYKVAKRGQDVALRCDPISGHVSLFWYQQALGQGPEFLTYFQNEAQLDKSGLPSDRFFAERPEGSVSTLKIQRTQQEDSAVYLCASSISGSDYNGQFFGPGTRLTVL.

This sequence joins TRBV20-1 and TRBJ2-4; the match to TRBD2 covers 8 bases. Losses at the gene ends were 3 bases for V and 3 bases for J; bases not matched to a gene: 10. The V gene's germline CDR1 is DFQATT and CDR2 SNEGSKA (reference sequence). The CDR3 contains 16 residues. The CDR3 region is CSARSSGSMYKNIQYF. The CDR3 coding sequence is TGCAGTGCTAGGTCAAGCGGGAGTATGTACAAAAACATTCAGTACTTC.

V gene TRBV19 combines with J gene TRBJ1-5; D possibly corresponds to TRBD1 (5 bases). This CDR3 spans 14 amino acids. With 5 bases removed from V and 2 bases from J, the gap between germline ends came to 10 bases. CDR1 is LNHDA and CDR2 is SQIVND in the germline V gene (reference sequence). The CDR3 DNA follows: TGTGCCAGTAGTCCCGACAGCCGCAATCAGCCCCAGCATTTT. Amino acid sequence: CASSPDSRNQPQHF.

This clonotype has more than one count but fewer than ten. CDR3 in amino acids: CASCLGPYYEQYF. CDR3 bases: TGTGCCAGCTGCTTGGGTCCTTACTACGAGCAGTACTTC. The chain combines TRBV12-3 or TRBV12-4 with TRBJ2-7; D is ambiguous. The ends were cut back, 8 bases at V and 3 bases at J, with 14 bases in the middle. This CDR3 region has 13 residues.

This clonotype was counted ten times or more. The rearrangement links TRBV18 to TRBJ2-7; possible D gene TRBD1, 6 bases. This CDR3 has 13 residues. The germline gives CDR1 KGHSH, CDR2 LQKENI. The V and J ends lost 3 bases and 0 bases respectively, with 6 bases between them. CDR3 protein: CASSPDSSYEQYF. CDR3 DNA: TGTGCCAGCTCACCGGACAGCTCCTACGAGCAGTACTTC. Filled out from reference TRBV18 and TRBJ2-7, the complete variable domain reads NAGVMQNPRHLVRRRGQEARLRCSPMKGHSHVYWYRQLPEEGLKFMVYLQKENIIDESGMPKERFSAEFPKEGPSILRIQQVVRGDSAAYFCASSPDSSYEQYFGPGTRLTVT.

In this sample, this clonotype turned up a few times. V gene TRBV7-9 combines with J gene TRBJ2-3; a possible D gene is TRBD2 (5 bases). Germline CDR1 reads SEHNR; CDR2 reads FQNEAQ (reference sequence). V gave up 5 bases and J gave up 6 bases, with 21 bases separating them. This CDR3 has 16 residues. For the CDR3, the DNA is TGTGCCAGCAGCCGCCTGACGGGGAGTGTGGGGGATACGCAGTATTTT. This encodes CASSRLTGSVGDTQYF.

This clonotype was seen ten or more times. The gene calls are TRBV2 and TRBJ2-1, with 9 nucleotides matching TRBD2. Trimming took 2 bases from V and 2 from J; bases not matched to a gene: 1. There are 15 residues in the CDR3. Germline CDR1 reads SNHLY; CDR2 reads FYNNEI. The CDR3 coding sequence is TGTGCCAGCAGTGAACTAGCGGGACCCTACAATGAGCAGTTCTTC. Translation: CASSELAGPYNEQFF.

This clonotype was observed many times. The chain couples TRBV30 to TRBJ2-7; D might be TRBD1 (6 bases). CDR3 length: 14 residues. Germline V lookup: CDR1 GTSNPN, CDR2 SVGIG (reference sequence). V was shortened by 0 bases and J by 4 bases, with 13 bases between the two germline ends. The CDR3 DNA reads TGTGCCTGGAGTGTATTCGGACAGCTTTACGAGCAGTACTTC. Amino acids: CAWSVFGQLYEQYF.

The V gene is TRBV15, the J gene TRBJ1-1, with D tentatively TRBD1 (6 bases). In germline, CDR1 is LNHNV, CDR2 YYDKDF (reference sequence). V was pared by 3 bases and J by 3 bases, with 23 bases between. The CDR3 runs to 18 residues. The CDR3 here is CATSRARSGRGMDTEAFF. In DNA form, the CDR3 reads TGTGCCACCAGCAGGGCTAGATCTGGCAGGGGAATGGACACTGAAGCTTTCTTT.

CDR3 bases: TGTGCCACCAGCAGAGATCAGTGGAAACGGGGGAACACTGAAGCTTTCTTT. This translates into CATSRDQWKRGNTEAFF. The genes are TRBV15 and TRBJ1-1, with unresolved D. Trimming cost V 0 bases and J 1 base, with 15 bases left between them. Per germline, CDR1 LNHNV and CDR2 YYDKDF (reference sequence). This CDR3 has 17 amino acids.

In this sample, this clonotype turned up a few times. The chain links TRBV10-3 to TRBJ1-5; tentatively, D is TRBD1 (5 bases). V shed 2 bases and J shed 6 bases, with 11 bases lying between them. CDR1 is ENHRY, CDR2 SYGVKD, per germline. The CDR3 runs to 14 residues. For the CDR3, the DNA is TGTGCCATCAGTGAGGGGGGGTTGGCTCAGCCCCAGCATTTT. This codes for CAISEGGLAQPQHF.

V usage is TRBV29-1 and J usage is TRBJ2-3; TRBD1 matches 7 bases. Per the germline V gene, CDR1 is SQVTM and CDR2 is ANQGSEA. V was pared by 0 bases and J by 3 bases, with 6 bases of the junction left unmatched. The CDR3 is made up of 15 amino acids. As DNA, the CDR3 is TGCAGCGTTGAAGACTTAGACAGGGCGACAGATACGCAGTATTTT. Its protein product is CSVEDLDRATDTQYF.

There are a few counts of this clonotype. V gene TRBV7-2 combines with J gene TRBJ2-3, with 8 bases that match TRBD2. This CDR3 has 14 residues. The V segment lost 8 bases and the J segment 5 bases; nucleotides outside the gene matches: 9. The germline CDR1 and CDR2 sequences are SGHTA and FQGNSA. CDR3 in amino acids: CASVGSGRGDTQYF. CDR3 nucleotide sequence: TGTGCCAGCGTAGGGAGCGGGAGAGGAGATACGCAGTATTTT.

The sample holds many counts of this clonotype. The chain joins TRBV29-1 to TRBJ2-2; possibly TRBD2 for D (6 bases). Trimming cost V 3 bases and J 4 bases, with 12 bases left between them. CDR1 is SQVTM, CDR2 ANQGSEA, per germline. There are 14 residues in the CDR3. The CDR3 region is CSVEVGRGTGELFF. In nucleotides, the CDR3 is TGCAGCGTTGAGGTGGGGCGGGGCACCGGGGAGCTGTTTTTT.

On this clonotype itself: A much larger clone differs by one base, so this may be a read error. The rearrangement uses TRBV28 and TRBJ1-1, with 9 bases aligning to TRBD1. The V gene's germline CDR1 is MDHEN and CDR2 SYDVKM. CDR3 size: 17 residues. CDR3 amino acids: CASSLSDTGTGYTEALF. The CDR3 bases are TGTGCCAGCAGTTTATCCGATACCGGGACAGGGTACACTGAAGCTCTCTTT.

This clonotype was counted a few times. The chain carries TRBV6-6 and TRBJ2-4, with 7 bases aligning to TRBD1. Germline lookup yields CDR1 MNHNY and CDR2 SVGAGI (reference sequence). The CDR3 totals 16 residues. V was pared by 5 bases and J by 0 bases, with 7 bases of the junction left unmatched. The CDR3 here is CASSPLRTGAKNIQYF. As DNA, the CDR3 is TGTGCCAGCAGTCCCCTCCGGACAGGAGCCAAAAACATTCAGTACTTC.

This clonotype was picked up many times. The chain recombines TRBV29-1 with TRBJ1-1, with D maybe TRBD1 (6 bases). Germline assignment: CDR1 SQVTM and CDR2 ANQGSEA. The V end was cut by 3 bases, the J end by 4 bases, with 18 bases between. The CDR3 runs 15 residues. DNA for the CDR3: TGCAGCGTTGAGGGGGGGCTCCTGTCGTCCACTGAAGCTTTCTTT. It encodes CSVEGGLLSSTEAFF.

This clonotype has just a few counts. The rearrangement uses TRBV6-6 and TRBJ2-5; no firm D call. CDR3 length: 11 residues. The V gene lost 5 bases and the J gene lost 2 bases, with 3 bases spanning the gap. Germline loops: CDR1 MNHNY, CDR2 SVGAGI (reference sequence). In DNA, the CDR3 is TGTGCCAGCAGTGTACAAGAGACCCAGTACTTC. It encodes CASSVQETQYF.

At least ten counts were recorded for this clonotype. CDR3 protein: CASSVTSETTQYF. For the CDR3, the DNA is TGTGCCAGCAGCGTCACTAGCGAGACGACCCAGTACTTC. The chain couples TRBV9 to TRBJ2-5, with 7 positions matching TRBD2. The ends lost 2 bases at V and 7 bases at J; junction bases unmatched: 5. CDR1 is SGDLS and CDR2 is YYNGEE in the germline V gene. CDR3 length: 13 residues.

In this sample, this clonotype turned up many times. The V gene is TRBV13, the J gene TRBJ2-3; D is unclear. Looked up from germline, CDR1 is PRHDT and CDR2 is FYEKMQ (reference sequence). Trimming left V 1 base short and J 1 base short, with 6 bases between. The CDR3 spans 14 residues. The CDR3 is CASSLAGGTDTQYF. DNA for the CDR3: TGTGCCAGCAGCTTAGCTGGGGGCACAGATACGCAGTATTTT.

The chain has TRBV5-5 and TRBJ1-1; D gene ambiguous. The CDR3 runs to 14 residues. Germline CDR1 reads SGHKS; CDR2 reads YYEKEE (reference sequence). Trimming shortened V by 1 base and J by 1 base, and 8 bases separated the two germline ends. The CDR3 loop reads CASSLNTQNTEAFF. The CDR3 nucleotides are TGTGCCAGCAGCTTGAACACTCAGAACACTGAAGCTTTCTTT.

This clonotype came up many times. The chain carries TRBV19 and TRBJ2-1; 10 bases are shared with TRBD1. This CDR3 has 17 residues. With V trimmed by 0 bases and J by 7 bases, 9 bases remained unmatched. The V gene's germline CDR1 is LNHDA and CDR2 SQIVND (reference sequence). In DNA, the CDR3 is TGTGCCAGTAGTATAGATCACGTAGGGACAGGGGTTAATGAGCAGTTCTTC. Translated: CASSIDHVGTGVNEQFF.